These T cell receptor beta chains were read from a single sample in a study of Ad26.COV2.S vaccination and SARS-CoV-2 variants. Method: immunoSEQ multiplex PCR; TCRdb's copy keeps in-frame clones and lacks some. The data hold just under 250,000 clones, with more than 75% observed a single time. Sequencing was performed on peripheral blood, taken in a trial of Ad26.COV2.S vaccine versus placebo. These receptor sequences come from a person aged 18 to 65 who received the Ad26.COV2.S COVID-19 vaccine or a placebo. The CDR3 runs from the conserved cysteine through the conserved F or W. The D gene is left open where the match is weak. Size is stated for part of the rows, as once, few or many counts, or as a class when the clone is expanded.

D | size | J | V | CDR3 | DNA
TRBD2 | NA | TRBJ2-1 | TRBV6-5 | CASRRGLAGDNEQFF | TGTGCCAGCAGGAGGGGACTAGCGGGGGACAATGAGCAGTTCTTC
NA | NA | TRBJ1-1 | TRBV18 | CASSPSGNTEAFF | TGTGCCAGCTCACCTTCGGGGAACACTGAAGCTTTCTTT
TRBD2 | NA | TRBJ2-7 | TRBV3-1/TRBV3-2 | CASSQGRLSGGHSYEQYF | TGTGCCAGCAGCCAAGGTCGGCTTAGCGGGGGGCACTCCTACGAGCAGTACTTC
NA | NA | TRBJ1-2 | TRBV7-2 | CASTWGAEGYTF | TGTGCCAGCACCTGGGGGGCGGAAGGCTACACCTTC
TRBD2 | NA | TRBJ2-5 | TRBV5-1 | CASSLVSGGSQETQYF | TGCGCCAGCAGCTTGGTTAGCGGGGGGAGTCAAGAGACCCAGTACTTC
NA | NA | TRBJ2-1 | TRBV19 | CASSIRWDNPSSYNEQFF | TGTGCCAGTAGTATAAGGTGGGACAACCCTTCCTCCTACAATGAGCAGTTCTTC
NA | NA | TRBJ2-7 | TRBV29-1 | CSVSGVSYEQYF | TGCAGCGTCTCAGGGGTCTCCTACGAGCAGTACTTC
NA | few | TRBJ1-5 | TRBV30 | CAWSVGDGQPQHF | TGTGCCTGGAGTGTAGGGGATGGTCAGCCCCAGCATTTT
TRBD1 | NA | TRBJ2-2 | TRBV7-7 | CASSSGTGVTGELFF | TGTGCTAGCAGCTCTGGGACAGGCGTGACCGGGGAGCTGTTTTTT
NA | NA | TRBJ1-1 | TRBV3-1/TRBV3-2 | CASCDGLNTEAFF | TGTGCCAGCTGCGATGGGCTGAACACTGAAGCTTTCTTT
TRBD2 | NA | TRBJ2-6 | TRBV2 | CASSLRTSPSGANVLTF | TGTGCCAGCAGTCTTAGGACTAGTCCCTCTGGGGCCAACGTCCTGACTTTC
NA | NA | TRBJ2-1 | TRBV27 | CASRPTPPSGNEQFF | TGTGCCAGCAGACCGACACCACCCTCTGGTAATGAGCAGTTCTTC
TRBD1 | NA | TRBJ2-2 | TRBV15 | CAVWTGAITGELFF | TGTGCCGTCTGGACAGGGGCGATTACCGGGGAGCTGTTTTTT
TRBD2 | NA | TRBJ2-7 | TRBV6-5 | CASTGGSEQYF | TGTGCCAGCACGGGGGGGAGCGAGCAGTACTTC
NA | few | TRBJ2-1 | TRBV7-9 | CASSSGLVRDEQFF | TGTGCCAGCAGCTCGGGACTTGTAAGGGATGAGCAGTTCTTC
TRBD1 | NA | TRBJ1-2 | TRBV4-1 | CASSQDRIGTGHPLNYGYTF | TGCGCCAGCAGCCAAGACAGAATCGGGACAGGCCACCCCTTAAACTATGGCTACACCTTC
TRBD1 | NA | TRBJ1-5 | TRBV2 | CASRGDRGRNQPQHF | TGTGCCAGCAGGGGGGACAGGGGGCGCAATCAGCCCCAGCATTTT
NA | NA | TRBJ2-2 | TRBV9 | CASSVAGGANTGELFF | TGTGCCAGCAGCGTAGCGGGGGGCGCGAACACCGGGGAGCTGTTTTTT
NA | NA | TRBJ2-1 | TRBV12-1 | CASRFGQIYNEQFF | TGTGCCAGCAGATTCGGGCAGATCTACAATGAGCAGTTCTTC
TRBD2 | NA | TRBJ2-5 | TRBV18 | CASSPRLAGLQETQYF | TGTGCCAGCTCACCGCGACTAGCGGGACTACAAGAGACCCAGTACTTC
NA | NA | TRBJ1-2 | TRBV4-2 | CASSLNYGYTF | TGTGCCAGCAGCCTCAACTATGGCTACACCTTC
TRBD2 | NA | TRBJ2-1 | TRBV14 | CASSQDFPSGGRSEQFF | TGTGCCAGCAGCCAAGATTTTCCTAGCGGAGGGAGGAGTGAGCAGTTCTTC
TRBD1 | NA | TRBJ2-3 | TRBV19 | CASSIPGQGTSSTDTQYF | TGTGCCAGTAGTATCCCGGGACAGGGGACCTCTAGCACAGATACGCAGTATTTT
TRBD1 | NA | TRBJ2-7 | TRBV5-1 | CASSFGGTGGYEQYF | TGCGCCAGCAGCTTTGGTGGGACAGGGGGCTACGAGCAGTACTTC
NA | NA | TRBJ2-1 | TRBV4-1 | CASSHGKGGVTGLSYNEQFF | TGCGCCAGCAGCCACGGCAAAGGGGGGGTGACAGGTCTGTCCTACAATGAGCAGTTCTTC
NA | few | TRBJ2-7 | TRBV25-1 | CASSVTGLDEQYF | TGTGCCAGCAGTGTAACAGGGTTGGACGAGCAGTACTTC
TRBD1 | NA | TRBJ1-2 | TRBV10-2 | CASSALTGTHLYGYTF | TGCGCCAGCAGTGCCTTGACAGGGACACATCTCTATGGCTACACCTTC
TRBD1 | NA | TRBJ1-6 | TRBV5-1 | CASSHRTGVNSPLHF | TGCGCCAGCAGCCATAGGACAGGGGTTAATTCACCCCTCCACTTT
TRBD2 | NA | TRBJ2-7 | TRBV6-5 | CASSSSGGTYEQYF | TGTGCCAGCAGTTCTAGCGGGGGGACCTACGAGCAGTACTTC
NA | few | TRBJ1-1 | TRBV7-2 | CASSLAFREGIF | TGTGCCAGCAGCTTAGCCTTCCGGGAGGGGATCTTT
NA | NA | TRBJ2-7 | TRBV5-1 | CASSLLMRTSNRYEQYF | TGCGCCAGCAGCTTGTTGATGAGGACTTCTAACCGGTACGAGCAGTACTTC
NA | NA | TRBJ2-3 | TRBV7-8 | CASSLIDGDTQYF | TGTGCCAGCAGCCTCATCGATGGGGATACGCAGTATTTT
NA | NA | TRBJ2-1 | TRBV27 | CASSFSGPRNEQFF | TGTGCCAGCAGTTTTAGCGGCCCCCGGAATGAGCAGTTCTTC
NA | once | TRBJ2-1 | TRBV7-9 | CASSLYVYNEQFF | TGTGCCAGCAGCTTATATGTGTACAATGAGCAGTTCTTC
NA | NA | TRBJ1-2 | TRBV27 | CASSPSGIHYGYTF | TGTGCCAGCAGTCCGTCCGGGATTCACTATGGCTACACCTTC
NA | NA | TRBJ1-1 | TRBV6-2/TRBV6-3 | CASSPGRVNTEAFF | TGTGCCAGCAGCCCCGGACGGGTGAACACTGAAGCTTTCTTT
TRBD2 | NA | TRBJ2-1 | TRBV5-1 | CASSATSAYNEQFF | TGCGCCAGCAGCGCGACTAGCGCGTACAATGAGCAGTTCTTC
NA | NA | TRBJ1-4 | TRBV5-5 | CASSLGHWAARVTTNEKLFF | TGTGCCAGCAGCTTGGGCCATTGGGCAGCAAGGGTTACAACTAATGAAAAACTGTTTTTT
NA | NA | TRBJ2-7 | TRBV7-2 | CASSLGMKYEQYF | TGTGCCAGCAGCTTAGGGATGAAATACGAGCAGTACTTC
TRBD2 | once | TRBJ2-1 | TRBV7-2 | CASSPWTSSSYNEQFF | TGTGCCAGCAGCCCCTGGACTAGTAGCTCCTACAATGAGCAGTTCTTC
NA | NA | TRBJ1-6 | TRBV5-8 | CASRPLSPFTEFNSPLHF | TGTGCCAGCAGGCCTCTAAGTCCGTTTACAGAGTTTAATTCACCCCTCCACTTT
NA | NA | TRBJ2-7 | TRBV2 | CASRGGASYEQYF | TGTGCCAGCAGGGGGGGCGCCTCCTACGAGCAGTACTTC
TRBD2 | few | TRBJ2-3 | TRBV10-3 | CAISGSETSGRWSTDTQYF | TGTGCCATCAGTGGATCGGAAACTAGCGGGAGGTGGAGCACAGATACGCAGTATTTT
NA | NA | TRBJ1-1 | TRBV11-3 | CASSSHRYTEAFF | TGTGCCAGCAGCTCCCACAGATACACTGAAGCTTTCTTT